This note documents a single TCR beta chain sequence. What it binds is not known. TCRdb recomputed calls from the 5' RACE reads with MiXCR, one row per CDR3 protein. Among hundreds of thousands of distinct CDR3 sequences listed, less than 7% were seen once. The data stem from a study of identical twins. Study observations and caveats: In beta out-of-frame sequences, the excess sharing between twins was weaker. Whereas memory repertoires showed no such difference, abundant cord blood beta clonotypes carried fewer insertions. Model-predicted out-of-frame TCR alpha sharing fell below observed values in monozygotic twins.

The origin of this receptor is a man between 18 and 29 years old in good health. The sequencing input was naive T cells sorted from blood.

The CDR3 nucleotides read TGTGCCCGGGGAGGGGGCAGCTCCTACGAGCAGTACTTC. Translation gives CARGGGSSYEQYF. This chain uses TRBV30 with TRBJ2-7, with D perhaps given as TRBD1 or TRBD2 (7 bases each). This CDR3 contains 13 residues. CDR1 and CDR2 (germline): GTSNPN, SVGIG (reference sequence). V was shortened by 8 bases and J by 0 bases, with 14 bases between the two germline ends.